Reported below is one T cell receptor beta chain. Its antigen is unidentified. This entry comes from a study of beta chain features in type 1 diabetes. The whole isolated RNA underwent reverse transcription, so sequencing captured expressed TCRB transcripts. The table came from immunoSEQ multiplex PCR; TCRdb's copy has only in-frame clones and leaves some out. The table lists about 660,000 clones, over 12% of them singletons, with 0.03% to 0.045% in the top ten. General study findings and limits: Type 1 diabetes patients showed a moderate but significant shortening of TCRB CDR3s in all four CD4+ subsets.

What was sequenced was naive CD4+ T cells from blood. This receptor was identified in a man younger than 30 with type 1 diabetes.

The CDR3 loop reads CASSLDPNSPLHF. DNA for the CDR3: TGTGCCAGCAGCTTAGATCCCAATTCACCCCTCCACTTT. The genes are TRBV7-2 and TRBJ1-6; D unresolved. V was shortened by 1 base and J by 7 bases, with 5 bases between the two germline ends. CDR1 and CDR2 (germline): SGHTA, FQGNSA. The CDR3 is 13 amino acids.